This TCR beta chain was sequenced in a study of early stage breast cancer tumors (dated by TCRdb to 2017 to 2019). With regard to the full study: Of the 15 to 20 invasive breast tumors, more than 9 were found to be estrogen receptor-positive, progesterone receptor-positive and HER2-negative. Eight of the 12 ER+/PR+/HER2- tumors were invasive ductal carcinomas, while the other four were invasive lobular carcinomas. A read coverage of roughly 10-fold per sample was achieved on average. The samples as a whole yielded under 3,500,000 detected templates, corresponding to 900,000 to 1,100,000 unique clonotypes.

Dicing about 17-50 mg of tumor tissue typically gave a DNA yield of more than 2.5 ug. The study profiled bulk TCR beta-chain repertoires in matched peripheral blood, tumor and adjacent normal breast tissue taken from fewer than 20 patients with early-stage breast cancer. Once resection was done, tumor tissue identified by eye was cut out and put into prechilled RNAlater. A TissueLyser II was used to homogenize diced tumor tissue (20-50 mg) in RLTplus buffer containing beta-mercaptoethanol and antifoaming agent. Genomic DNA was extracted with the Qiagen AllPrep DNA/RNA Mini kit. Two independent genomic DNA replicates were amplified for each sample, with about 0.5 ug used for blood and 1.5 ug for tumor or normal breast. TCRB sequencing of genomic DNA was carried out with the ImmunoSeq Intro kit according to the manufacturer's instructions. Multiplex PCR ran approximately 34 cycles with proprietary primers and spike-in control sequences for absolute quantification. Single-end 150-bp reads were used to sequence an 87-bp fragment covering the CDR3 and the flanking V and J genes. Each lane of an Illumina MiSeq using version 3.0 chemistry carried seven multiplexed samples, with two replicates per sample. The original methods were these. The vendor's proprietary pipeline handled the raw data processing, merging both replicates into a single result for each sample. Clonotypes were defined as productive rearrangements sharing the V-gene family, CDR3 amino acid sequence and J-gene segment. Clonality was computed as 1 minus the normalized Shannon entropy (Pielou evenness) of TCRB abundances. T cell density was estimated as total templates divided by the number of input cells, with the number of input cells inferred from the DNA input amount. Recon was used with default parameters to estimate total repertoire diversity and clonality. Tumor-enriched clonotypes were defined as having over 0.1% abundance in tumor and at least 32-fold higher abundance than in normal breast. TCRdb's version of the immuneACCESS table is confined to in-frame rearrangements and falls short of the full clone set. An unresolved V gene accounts for under half of the shortfall where checked; the remainder is of unknown origin. That table is the source of V, J and clone size, and D and trimming were worked out from the DNA. In all, the sample holds more than 8,500 clones, and roughly 70% of those were seen once. The ten largest account for roughly 7.1% of the sample.

The germline V gene sets CDR1 to MNHEY and CDR2 to SVGAGI. There are 15 amino acids in the CDR3, from cysteine to phenylalanine inclusive. The DNA shown is the 45-base CDR3, in frame from base 1. The V and J ends are trimmed by 2 bases and 4 bases, leaving 14 bases between them. Results and caveats for the whole study, not just this receptor: Chain pairing and functional markers such as CD4, CD8 and FOXP3 were not captured by bulk genomic DNA sequencing of unsorted cells. Repertoires from blood resembled normal breast more closely than tumor, and using blood as a reference for each tissue separated tumor from normal in about 85% of the 16 patients. Roughly 2.6-fold higher T cell density and higher clonality were observed in tumors than in adjacent normal breast tissue. Because the cohort was small, analysis by tumor subtype was not possible. Enriched TCRB sequences shared across patients were found to be mostly commonly generated sequences that were unlikely to play an important role in the tumor microenvironment.

Of note for this clone: It has no known antigen specificity. Per-base qualities were not stored, and no clone one base away is much larger.

The chain joins TRBV6-5 to TRBJ1-2; the D gene remains uncertain. Material: breast tumor tissue. This TCR derives from a person in their fifties with breast cancer. The CDR3 has the sequence CASSYLTERRYGYTF. In nucleotides, the sequence is TGTGCCAGCAGTTACCTGACGGAGAGGCGCTATGGCTACACCTTC.